This T cell receptor beta chain was documented in a study of T-cell reconstitution after alpha-beta-depleted transplantation in children. Unique molecular identifiers featured in how the TCRbeta library was prepared. TCRdb re-called the PCR reads through MiXCR, storing one row per CDR3 protein. This sample has some 530,000 distinct CDR3 sequences, with 12% found just once. There are many counts of this clonotype. V trimming: 7 bases; J trimming: 6 bases; junction bases outside the gene matches: 7. Germline-derived CDR1 and CDR2 are MNHEY and SVGAGI. The CDR3 has 14 residues. Sequenced material: PBMCs from the stem cell graft donor, taken from the stem cell graft. The J gene is TRBJ2-1, the V gene TRBV6-5, with 9 nucleotides matching TRBD1. This clonotype was sampled from a human donor who donated a stem cell graft to a child with combined immunodeficiency. CDR3 DNA: TGTGCCAGCACTTGGGACAGGGTCTCCAATGAGCAGTTCTTC. This gives the protein CASTWDRVSNEQFF.